This TCR beta chain was captured by sequencing in a study of early T cells in non-severe SARS-CoV-2 infection. Turning to the study itself: Unpaired chains resulted from sequencing bulk RNA of unsorted whole blood. The study, taken as a whole, reports: The VDJdb matching leaned toward anti-spike CD8 responses and overlooked private and CD4 specificities.

One entry per CDR3 protein results from TCRdb running MiXCR on the 5' RACE reads. The sample lists roughly 34,000 distinct CDR3 sequences; 7% to 7.5% were seen once. This clonotype was recorded at least ten times. Antigen unknown. The CDR3 consists of 14 residues. The germline gives CDR1 DFQATT, CDR2 SNEGSKA (reference sequence). The germline V and J ends were trimmed by 4 bases and 0 bases, with 10 bases remaining between them. V usage is TRBV20-1 and J usage is TRBJ1-3, with D hard to call. The source was whole blood, collected at baseline. This TCR was recovered from an adult who was a healthcare worker with PCR-confirmed SARS-CoV-2 infection or an uninfected control (not recorded which). The CDR3 DNA is TGCAGTGCTATACCAGCAAGCTCTGGAAACACCATATATTTT. Translating gives CSAIPASSGNTIYF.